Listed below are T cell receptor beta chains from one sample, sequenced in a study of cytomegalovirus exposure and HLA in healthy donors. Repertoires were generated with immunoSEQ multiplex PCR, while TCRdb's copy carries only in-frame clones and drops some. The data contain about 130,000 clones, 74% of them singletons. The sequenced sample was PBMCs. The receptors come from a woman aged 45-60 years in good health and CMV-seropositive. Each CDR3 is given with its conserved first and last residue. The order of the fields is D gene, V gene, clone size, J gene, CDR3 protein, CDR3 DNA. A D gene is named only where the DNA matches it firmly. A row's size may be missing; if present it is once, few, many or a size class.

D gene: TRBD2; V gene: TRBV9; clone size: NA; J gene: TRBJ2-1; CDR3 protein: CASSVALRTSGDRKSSYNEQFF; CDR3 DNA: TGTGCCAGCAGCGTAGCCCTACGGACTAGCGGGGACCGAAAGAGCTCCTACAATGAGCAGTTCTTC
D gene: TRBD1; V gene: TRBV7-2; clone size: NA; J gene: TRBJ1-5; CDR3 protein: CASSLKGAHQPQHF; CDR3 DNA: TGTGCCAGCAGCTTAAAGGGGGCCCATCAGCCCCAGCATTTT
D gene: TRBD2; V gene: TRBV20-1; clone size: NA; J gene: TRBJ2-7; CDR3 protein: CSGQRGDEQYF; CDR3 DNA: TGCAGTGGACAGCGGGGGGACGAGCAGTACTTC
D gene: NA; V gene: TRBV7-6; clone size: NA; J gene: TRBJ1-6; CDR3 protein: CASSGQGDSPLHF; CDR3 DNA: TGTGCCAGCAGCGGGCAGGGCGATTCACCCCTCCACTTT
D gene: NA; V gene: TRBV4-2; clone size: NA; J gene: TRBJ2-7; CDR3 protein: CASSQDGTGPDEQYF; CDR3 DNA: TGTGCCAGCAGCCAAGACGGTACGGGTCCGGACGAGCAGTACTTC
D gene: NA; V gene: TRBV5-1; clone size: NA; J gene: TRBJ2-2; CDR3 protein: CASSSAGINTGELFF; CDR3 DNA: TGCGCCAGCAGCTCGGCAGGGATCAACACCGGGGAGCTGTTTTTT
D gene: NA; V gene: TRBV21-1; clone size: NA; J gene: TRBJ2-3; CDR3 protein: CASRPADTQYF; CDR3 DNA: TGTGCCAGCCGCCCGGCAGATACGCAGTATTTT
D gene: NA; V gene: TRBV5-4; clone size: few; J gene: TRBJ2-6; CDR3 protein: CASRPGDRSGANVLTF; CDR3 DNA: TGTGCCAGCAGACCAGGGGATCGCTCTGGGGCCAACGTCCTGACTTTC
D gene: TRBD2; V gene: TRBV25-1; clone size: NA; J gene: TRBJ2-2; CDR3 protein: CASTRGAGELFF; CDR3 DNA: TGTGCCAGCACCCGGGGGGCCGGGGAGCTGTTTTTT
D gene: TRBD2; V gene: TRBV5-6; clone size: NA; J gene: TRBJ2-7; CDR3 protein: CASSGPGLAGARSSYEQYF; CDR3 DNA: TGTGCCAGCAGCGGTCCGGGACTAGCGGGGGCCAGGAGCTCCTACGAGCAGTACTTC
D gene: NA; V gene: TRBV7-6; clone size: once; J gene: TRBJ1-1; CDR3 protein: CASSFSGYTEAFF; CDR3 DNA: TGTGCCAGCAGCTTTTCGGGGTACACTGAAGCTTTCTTT